This T cell receptor (beta chain) came from a study of blood T cell repertoires in COVID-19. Background on the study: Researchers got acute and convalescent COVID-19 samples from the United States, Italy and Spain. From T cells, B-cell-depleted T cells, or PBMCs came the material, which was cDNA or gDNA.

In the authors' methods: The authors estimated nucleated cell counts from reference gene primer amplification. Profiled with immunoSEQ multiplex PCR; TCRdb holds only in-frame clones, not every one. D and trimming come from the DNA, and the V and J calls and clone size come from that table. The sample yields about 73,000 clones, approximately 80% seen once. In its sample, this clone was seen a few times. Germline values: CDR1 MNHEY, CDR2 SVGAGI. V lost 6 bases and J lost 7, with 10 bases in between. This CDR3 region has 12 residues. The chain uses TRBV6-5 and TRBJ1-3, with a possible D match to TRBD1 (6 bases). The sequence was obtained from a man older than 75 with active or convalescent COVID-19. The specimen was peripheral blood. CDR3 DNA sequence: TGTGCCAGCAGGCGACAGGCGAACACCATATATTTT. This encodes CASRRQANTIYF.